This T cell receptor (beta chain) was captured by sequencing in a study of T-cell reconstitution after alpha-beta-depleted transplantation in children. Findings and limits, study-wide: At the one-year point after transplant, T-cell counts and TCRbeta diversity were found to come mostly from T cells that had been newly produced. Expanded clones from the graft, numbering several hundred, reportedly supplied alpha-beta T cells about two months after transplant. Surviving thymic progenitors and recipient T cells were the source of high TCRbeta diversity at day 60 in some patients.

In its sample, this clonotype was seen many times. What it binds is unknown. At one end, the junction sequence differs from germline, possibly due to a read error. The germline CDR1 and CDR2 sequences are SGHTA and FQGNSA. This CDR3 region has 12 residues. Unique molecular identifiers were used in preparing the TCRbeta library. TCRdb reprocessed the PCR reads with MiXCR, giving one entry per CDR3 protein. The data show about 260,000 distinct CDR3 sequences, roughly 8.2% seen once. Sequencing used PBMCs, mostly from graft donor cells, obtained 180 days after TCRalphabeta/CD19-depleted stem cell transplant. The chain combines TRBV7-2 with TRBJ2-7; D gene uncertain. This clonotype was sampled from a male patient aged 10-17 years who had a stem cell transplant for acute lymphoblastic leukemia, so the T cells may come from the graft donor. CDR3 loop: CASSLDAYGQYF. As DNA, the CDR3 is TGTGCCAGCAGCTTAGATGCTTACGGGCAGTACTTC.